This T cell receptor (beta chain) was sequenced during a study of blood T cell repertoires in COVID-19. Overall study context: COVID-19 samples, acute and convalescent, were from the United States, Italy and Spain.

This CDR3 is 16 amino acids long. With V trimmed by 4 bases and J by 5 bases, 10 bases remained unmatched. CDR1 is MNHEY, CDR2 SVGAGI, per germline. Original processing methods: Estimation of nucleated cell counts was performed using reference gene primer amplification. Libraries were prepared by immunoSEQ multiplex PCR; TCRdb keeps only in-frame clonotypes and omits some of them. The V and J calls and the clone size are those of that table, but D and trimming were determined from the DNA. The data contain 300,000 to 400,000 clones, around four fifths of them singletons. The sample taken for sequencing was peripheral blood. The J gene is TRBJ2-1, the V gene TRBV6-5, with 8 bases identical to TRBD2. The source is a man aged 30 to 45 with active or convalescent COVID-19. The DNA for the CDR3 is TGTGCCAGCAGTTCCCCAAGCGGGGGCCCCAACAATGAGCAGTTCTTC. Amino acid sequence: CASSSPSGGPNNEQFF.